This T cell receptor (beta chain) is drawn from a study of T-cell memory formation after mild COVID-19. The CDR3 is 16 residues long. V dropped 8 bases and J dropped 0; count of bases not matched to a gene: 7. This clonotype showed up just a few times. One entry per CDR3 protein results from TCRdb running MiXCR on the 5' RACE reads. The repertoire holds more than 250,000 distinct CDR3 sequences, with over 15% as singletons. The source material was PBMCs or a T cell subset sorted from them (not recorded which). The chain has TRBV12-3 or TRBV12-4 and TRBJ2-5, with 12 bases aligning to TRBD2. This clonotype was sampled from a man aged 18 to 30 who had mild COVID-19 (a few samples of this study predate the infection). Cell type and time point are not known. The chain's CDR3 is CASGLAGGKHQETQYF. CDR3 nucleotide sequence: TGTGCCAGCGGCCTAGCGGGGGGGAAACACCAAGAGACCCAGTACTTC.